This TCR beta chain was recorded in a study of cytomegalovirus exposure and HLA in healthy donors. Study context: Prior work identified around 120 million unique TCR beta sequences in some 180 million T cells.

The PCR ran on 60 Vbeta and 13 Jbeta primers. Some clones are missing from TCRdb's copy, which holds only in-frame ones; the method was immunoSEQ multiplex PCR. The repertoire holds under 200,000 clones, with around four fifths as singletons. Whole-study findings and limits: Most observed TCR sequences were rare, whereas some public TCRs were detected in many donors.

For this clone: What it recognizes is unknown.

With V trimmed by 4 bases and J by 12 bases, 4 bases remained unmatched. This CDR3 contains 11 residues. Germline-derived CDR1 and CDR2 are MDHEN and SYDVKM. This chain uses TRBV28 with TRBJ2-7; 9 bases fit TRBD1. The clonotype originates from a woman aged 25-40 years in good health and CMV-seronegative. The sample comprised PBMCs. The CDR3 sequence is CASSSGDRVYF. CDR3 nucleotides: TGTGCCAGCAGTTCGGGGGACAGGGTGTACTTC.